What follows is one T cell receptor beta chain and its context. Its cognate antigen is unknown. These data originate in a study of blood T cells in healthy people across ages. Whole-study results and caveats: Roughly linear declines in TCR beta diversity per million T cells occurred with age. A strong correlation was seen between TCR beta diversity and naive T cell percentage. More naive CD4+ cells and higher diversity were found in long-lived than in aged donors.

Trimming took off 4 bases at V and 9 bases at J, with 15 bases between the two ends. The CDR3 has 12 residues. The germline gives CDR1 SQVTM, CDR2 ANQGSEA. Every sample had a minimum of 6.5 million PBMCs isolated. With a J-beta primer mix and a sample-barcoded 5' primer, a second PCR ran 7 to 11 cycles. TCRdb independently ran MiXCR on the 5' RACE reads; one entry per CDR3 protein. This sample yields 1 million or so distinct CDR3 sequences, of which 40% to 50% are seen a single time; approximately 17% belongs to the top ten. This clonotype originated in a woman aged 55 to 70 in good health. V is TRBV29-1 and J is TRBJ2-5, with D hard to call. Sequenced input: blood. The DNA for the CDR3 is TGCAGCGTTGGAGTCCCCACGTCGGCCCAGTACTTC. It codes for CSVGVPTSAQYF.